This TCR beta chain came from a study of radiotherapy plus CTLA-4 blockade in lung cancer. Study details: Objective responses were observed in 15% to 20% of patients, and disease control was achieved by about 30%.

TCRdb keeps only in-frame clones here, not all; method: immunoSEQ multiplex PCR. The table has about 66,000 clones, about four fifths seen once; the top ten hold about 4%. To note about this clone: Antigen: not known.

Per the germline V gene, CDR1 is SGHDT and CDR2 is YYEEEE. Trimming stripped 0 bases from V and 13 bases from J, with 14 bases between. The CDR3 has 13 residues. General study findings and limits: Early clone dynamics of blood T cells, plus interferon-beta, reportedly predicted response best. Radiotherapy was combined with ipilimumab, and tumor-derived TCR clones then expanded in blood.

The source was peripheral blood, collected from a patient treated with radiotherapy plus ipilimumab. This chain uses TRBV5-6 with TRBJ2-1; D is perhaps TRBD2 (5 bases). This TCR was recovered from a human donor with non-small cell lung cancer who had a partial response to radiotherapy plus ipilimumab. The CDR3 spells CASSLGRELEQFF. The DNA for the CDR3 is TGTGCCAGCAGCTTGGGGAGAGAACTAGAACAGTTCTTC.